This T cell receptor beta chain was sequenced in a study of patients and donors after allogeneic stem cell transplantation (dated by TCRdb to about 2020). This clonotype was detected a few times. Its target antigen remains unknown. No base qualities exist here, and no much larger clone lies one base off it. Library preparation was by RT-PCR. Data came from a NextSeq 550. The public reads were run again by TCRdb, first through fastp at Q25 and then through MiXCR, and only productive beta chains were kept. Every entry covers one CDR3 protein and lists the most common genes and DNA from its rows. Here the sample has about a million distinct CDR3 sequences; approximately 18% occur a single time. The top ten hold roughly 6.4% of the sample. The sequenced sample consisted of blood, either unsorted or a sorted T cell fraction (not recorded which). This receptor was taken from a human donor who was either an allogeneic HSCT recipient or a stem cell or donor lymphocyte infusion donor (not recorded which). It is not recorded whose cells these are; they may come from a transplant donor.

The nucleotides read TGTGCCAGCAGTTACGGGACATCCGGGCGGGGGGCCAACGTCCTGACTTTC. Its product reads: CASSYGTSGRGANVLTF. Recombination connected TRBV6-5 to TRBJ2-6; perhaps TRBD1 is the D gene, with 6 bases matching. CDR1 MNHEY and CDR2 SVGAGI are derived from the germline V gene. V drops 2 bases and J drops 4 bases, leaving 15 bases in between. From cysteine to phenylalanine, the CDR3 is 17 amino acids long. The CDR3 DNA has 51 bases and is translated from base 1.